Listed here are 16 T cell receptor beta chains from one sample, sequenced in a study of cytomegalovirus exposure and HLA in healthy donors. 60 Vbeta and 13 Jbeta primers were used in PCR. Clones were sequenced by immunoSEQ multiplex PCR, and TCRdb holds only the in-frame ones, with some missing. The sample holds under 90,000 clones. Specimen: PBMCs. The source of these receptors is a middle-aged man in good health and CMV-seropositive.

The chain employs TRBV5-1 and TRBJ1-2; perhaps TRBD1 as D (6 bases). Trimming shortened V by 0 bases and J by 2 bases, and 8 bases separated the two germline ends. The CDR3 runs to 14 residues. Germline V gene data show CDR1 as SGHRS and CDR2 as YFSETQ. CDR3 in amino acids: CASSLAGANYGYTF. The CDR3, as DNA: TGCGCCAGCAGCTTGGCAGGGGCCAACTATGGCTACACCTTC.

V and J are TRBV11-2 and TRBJ2-3, with 7 bases aligning to TRBD2. Germline loops: CDR1 SGHAT, CDR2 FQNNGV. The CDR3 spans 16 residues. Trimming at V came to 5 bases and at J to 2 bases, leaving 10 bases not matched to a gene. This chain's CDR3 is CASSRGTNQVTDTQYF. The CDR3 DNA follows: TGTGCCAGCAGCCGCGGGACTAATCAAGTCACAGATACGCAGTATTTT.

The chain carries TRBV7-2 and TRBJ1-2; possible D gene TRBD1, 5 bases. This CDR3 has 15 amino acids. Trimming removed 0 bases from V and 7 bases from J, with 15 bases in between. Germline-derived CDR1 and CDR2 are SGHTA and FQGNSA. The CDR3 DNA reads TGTGCCAGCAGCTTAGCCGGAAACCCCGGGGGTGGCTACACCTTC. It encodes CASSLAGNPGGGYTF.

The DNA for the CDR3 is TGTGCCAGCAGCCAGACCGGGGGTATGAACACTGAAGCTTTCTTT. This codes for CASSQTGGMNTEAFF. V is TRBV7-3 and J is TRBJ1-1; maybe TRBD1 (5 bases). Trimming took off 5 bases at V and 0 bases at J, with 13 bases between the two ends. CDR3 size: 15 residues. Germline-derived CDR1 and CDR2 are SGHTA and FQGTGA.

The chain combines TRBV19 with TRBJ1-1; D possibly corresponds to TRBD1 (5 bases). V was cut by 5 bases and J by 1 base, with 8 bases left in between. The CDR3 has 13 amino acids. The germline gives CDR1 LNHDA, CDR2 SQIVND (reference sequence). The CDR3: CASSFDRNTEAFF. The CDR3 nucleotides are TGTGCCAGTAGTTTTGACAGGAACACTGAAGCTTTCTTT.

This chain uses TRBV6-1 with TRBJ2-7; 7 bases are shared with TRBD2. With V trimmed by 2 bases and J by 6 bases, 4 bases remained unmatched. The CDR3 loop spans 13 amino acids. Germline-derived CDR1 and CDR2 are MNHNS and SASEGT. CDR3 protein: CASSETGEGEQYF. CDR3 coding DNA: TGTGCCAGCAGTGAAACGGGGGAGGGCGAGCAGTACTTC.

This chain uses TRBV25-1 with TRBJ2-5; the D gene is possibly TRBD1 (5 bases). Deletions cut 4 bases from V and 5 bases from J, with 8 bases between. Germline CDR1 and CDR2: MGHDK and SYGVNS. The CDR3 is 12 amino acids. CDR3 sequence (DNA): TGTGCCAGCAGTGGTTACAGGGAGACCCAGTACTTC. This sequence encodes CASSGYRETQYF.

The chain has TRBV30 and TRBJ2-5, with 13 bases identical to TRBD2. Unmatched junction bases numbered 11, after V lost 0 bases and J lost 4 bases. The CDR3 contains 18 residues. Per the germline V gene, CDR1 is GTSNPN and CDR2 is SVGIG (reference sequence). The CDR3 DNA sequence: TGTGCCTGGAGTGTACGATATAGACTAGCGGGGGGCGGAGAGACCCAGTACTTC. It yields the protein CAWSVRYRLAGGGETQYF.

The rearrangement uses TRBV5-1 and TRBJ1-1, with D possibly matching TRBD1 (6 bases). Germline lookup yields CDR1 SGHRS and CDR2 YFSETQ. V was cut by 6 bases and J by 0 bases, with 15 bases left in between. The CDR3 sequence is 15 residues long. The CDR3: CASTYRGQMNTEAFF. DNA for the CDR3: TGCGCCAGCACCTACCGAGGACAGATGAACACTGAAGCTTTCTTT.

DNA for the CDR3: TGTGCCATCAGCACAGGGGTAGATCAGCCCCAGCATTTT. This codes for CAISTGVDQPQHF. The chain combines TRBV10-3 with TRBJ1-5; 7 bases map to TRBD1. V lost 6 bases, J lost 5 bases, and 4 bases stayed unmatched. The CDR3 has 13 amino acids. Germline loops: CDR1 ENHRY, CDR2 SYGVKD.

The V call is TRBV4-1, the J call TRBJ2-5, with a possible D match to TRBD2 (5 bases). V was clipped by 0 bases and J by 1 base, with 15 bases between them. The CDR3 is 17 amino acids. CDR1 is MGHRA, CDR2 YSYEKL, per germline. DNA of the CDR3: TGCGCCAGCAGCCAAGAGACGTTAGGGCTAGCCCAAGAGACCCAGTACTTC. Its translation is CASSQETLGLAQETQYF.

V gene TRBV28 combines with J gene TRBJ2-7; tentative D call: TRBD2 (6 bases). Germline V gene lookup returns CDR1 MDHEN and CDR2 SYDVKM. V lost 8 bases to trimming and J lost 2 bases, with 13 bases between them. The CDR3 extends over 13 amino acids. CDR3 coding DNA: TGTGCCAGCCTGTGGCGGGGTGCCTACGAGCAGTACTTC. It yields the protein CASLWRGAYEQYF. Variable domain in full (rest from reference TRBV28 and TRBJ2-7): DVKVTQSSRYLVKRTGEKVFLECVQDMDHENMFWYRQDPGLGLRLIYFSYDVKMKEKGDIPEGYSVSREKKERFSLILESASTNQTSMYLCASLWRGAYEQYFGPGTRLTVT.

The chain joins TRBV5-1 to TRBJ2-5, with TRBD1 matching 7 bases. From germline, CDR1 is SGHRS and CDR2 YFSETQ. Trimming at V came to 2 bases and at J to 1 base, leaving 5 bases not matched to a gene. The CDR3 totals 15 residues. The CDR3, as DNA: TGCGCCAGCAGCTTAGGGACAGCGGCCCAAGAGACCCAGTACTTC. Translated: CASSLGTAAQETQYF.

The rearrangement joins TRBV10-3 to TRBJ2-1, with 9 bases fitting TRBD2. The germline gives CDR1 ENHRY, CDR2 SYGVKD. The V segment lost 4 bases and the J segment 2 bases; nucleotides outside the gene matches: 6. The CDR3 has 16 residues. CDR3 sequence (DNA): TGTGCCATCAGTGGGAGCGGGAGGCCCACCTACAATGAGCAGTTCTTC. It specifies CAISGSGRPTYNEQFF.

The chain carries TRBV2 and TRBJ2-7; D is perhaps TRBD2 (6 bases). The CDR3 sequence is 14 residues long. CDR1 is SNHLY, CDR2 FYNNEI, per germline. Trimming stripped 6 bases from V and 5 bases from J, with 17 bases between. The CDR3 coding sequence is TGTGCCAGCAGACCCGGGACTGCTCTCCACGAGCAGTACTTC. It specifies CASRPGTALHEQYF.

The genes are TRBV5-1 and TRBJ2-7; 8 positions match TRBD1. Germline lookup yields CDR1 SGHRS and CDR2 YFSETQ. CDR3 length equals 14 residues. V shed 0 bases and J 5 bases; nucleotides not matched to a gene: 4. Here the CDR3 reads CASSLGGQGNEQYF. The CDR3 DNA reads as TGCGCCAGCAGCTTGGGAGGACAGGGCAACGAGCAGTACTTC.